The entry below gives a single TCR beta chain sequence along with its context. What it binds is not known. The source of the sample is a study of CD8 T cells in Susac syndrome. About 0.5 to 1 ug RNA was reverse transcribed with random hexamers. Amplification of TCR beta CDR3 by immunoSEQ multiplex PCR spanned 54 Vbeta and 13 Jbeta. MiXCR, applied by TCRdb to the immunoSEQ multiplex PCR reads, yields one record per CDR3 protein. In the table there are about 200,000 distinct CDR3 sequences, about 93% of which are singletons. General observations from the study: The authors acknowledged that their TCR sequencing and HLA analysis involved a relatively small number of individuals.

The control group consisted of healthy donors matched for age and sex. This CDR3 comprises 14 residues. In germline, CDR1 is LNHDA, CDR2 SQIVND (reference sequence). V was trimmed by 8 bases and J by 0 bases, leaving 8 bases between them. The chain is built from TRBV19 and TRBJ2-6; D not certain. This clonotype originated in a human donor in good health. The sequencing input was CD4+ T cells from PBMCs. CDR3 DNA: TGTGCCAGTGCCGATTCCTCTGGGGCCAACGTCCTGACTTTC. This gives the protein CASADSSGANVLTF. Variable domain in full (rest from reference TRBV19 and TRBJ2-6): DGGITQSPKYLFRKEGQNVTLSCEQNLNHDAMYWYRQDPGQGLRLIYYSQIVNDFQKGDIAEGYSVSREKKESFPLTVTSAQKNPTAFYLCASADSSGANVLTFGAGSRLTVL.